These 24 T cell receptor beta chains came from one sample sequenced in a study of T-cell reconstitution after alpha-beta-depleted transplantation in children. TCRbeta library preparation incorporated unique molecular identifiers. One entry per CDR3 protein results from TCRdb running MiXCR on the PCR reads. The sample has 350,000 to 500,000 distinct CDR3 sequences; about 40% are singletons. Sequences were derived from PBMCs, sampled before TCRalphabeta/CD19-depleted stem cell transplant. Receptors originate from a girl aged 2-10 years with aplastic anemia, due to receive a stem cell transplant.

The rearrangement uses TRBV20-1 and TRBJ2-1, with no clear D. Looked up from germline, CDR1 is DFQATT and CDR2 is SNEGSKA (reference sequence). CDR3 length: 14 residues. Trimming pared 1 base from V and 4 bases from J, leaving 11 bases between. CDR3 loop: CSARVSSGYNEQFF. CDR3 bases: TGCAGTGCTAGAGTTAGCTCCGGATACAATGAGCAGTTCTTC.

This clonotype was recorded many times. The chain uses TRBV20-1 and TRBJ2-7, with 11 bases lining up with TRBD2. CDR3 length: 13 amino acids. V was pared by 6 bases and J by 5 bases, with 6 bases of the junction left unmatched. Germline CDR1 is DFQATT and CDR2 is SNEGSKA (reference sequence). This CDR3 reads CSALAGGPNEQYF. In DNA, the CDR3 is TGCAGTGCCTTAGCGGGAGGGCCCAACGAGCAGTACTTC.

This clonotype was detected ten times or more. The chain links TRBV7-9 to TRBJ1-2; a weak D match, TRBD1 (5 bases). The V gene's germline CDR1 is SEHNR and CDR2 FQNEAQ (reference sequence). Between the trimmed V and J ends, which lost 5 bases and 2 bases, there was a span of 21 bases. The CDR3 runs 17 residues. CDR3 residues: CASSEGPDSLLNYGYTF. In DNA form, the CDR3 reads TGTGCCAGCAGCGAAGGCCCTGACAGTCTACTCAACTATGGCTACACCTTC.

This clonotype was detected many times. This chain joins TRBV7-2 and TRBJ2-3, with 16 nucleotides matching TRBD2. This CDR3 is built from 17 residues. In germline, CDR1 is SGHTA, CDR2 FQGNSA. The V segment lost 3 bases and the J segment 9 bases; nucleotides outside the gene matches: 9. This chain's CDR3 is CASSLSGLAGGPGTQYF. DNA for the CDR3: TGTGCCAGCAGCTTGTCGGGACTAGCGGGAGGGCCTGGGACGCAGTATTTT.

The chain employs TRBV27 and TRBJ2-3; 9 bases line up with TRBD2. In germline, CDR1 is MNHEY, CDR2 SMNVEV (reference sequence). V shed 3 bases, J shed 2 bases, and the junction held 6 bases outside the gene matches. This CDR3 region has 16 residues. The DNA for the CDR3 is TGTGCCAGCAGTTTGGTAGCGGGGGTGAACACAGATACGCAGTATTTT. It encodes CASSLVAGVNTDTQYF.

The chain combines TRBV30 with TRBJ1-1; D possibly corresponds to TRBD1 (6 bases). CDR1 is GTSNPN and CDR2 is SVGIG in the germline V gene (reference sequence). V was pared by 4 bases and J by 7 bases, with 13 bases between. The CDR3 length is 12 residues. CDR3 protein: CAWIRGQDEAFF. As DNA, the CDR3 is TGTGCCTGGATCCGGGGGCAGGATGAAGCTTTCTTT.

This clonotype was counted many times. V usage is TRBV9 and J usage is TRBJ1-6, with a tentative D call TRBD1 (6 bases). There are 14 residues in the CDR3. The V gene's germline CDR1 is SGDLS and CDR2 YYNGEE. Trimming stripped 3 bases from V and 7 bases from J, with 11 bases between. Written as DNA, the CDR3 is TGTGCCAGCAGCGGCTTAGGGACAAATTCACCCCTCCACTTT. It specifies CASSGLGTNSPLHF.

As for this clonotype: This clone may be a read error of a much larger clone one base away. The conserved final phenylalanine or tryptophan is absent from the CDR3, which likely points to a read error. The rearrangement uses TRBV7-9 and TRBJ2-7; tentative D call: TRBD2 (6 bases). CDR3 length equals 16 residues. V dropped 1 base and J dropped 4 bases, with 17 bases sitting between them. Germline-derived CDR1 and CDR2 are SEHNR and FQNEAQ (reference sequence). The CDR3 loop reads CASSLDVGPGVYEQYL. The CDR3 DNA follows: TGTGCCAGCAGCTTAGACGTGGGACCGGGAGTTTACGAGCAGTACTTG.

V and J are TRBV6-1 and TRBJ2-7; perhaps TRBD2 as D (5 bases). The germline V gene encodes CDR1 MNHNS and CDR2 SASEGT. V was cut by 6 bases and J by 6 bases, with 21 bases left in between. CDR3 length: 15 amino acids. In nucleotides, the CDR3 is TGTGCCAGCAGGACGAACCCCATGAGGGCGGGCGAGCAGTACTTC. It is translated as CASRTNPMRAGEQYF.

This clonotype was seen at least ten times. The rearrangement joins TRBV3-1 to TRBJ1-5; TRBD1 matches at 9 bases. The ends lost 2 bases at V and 7 bases at J; junction bases unmatched: 3. Germline V CDR1 and CDR2: LGHDT, YNNKEL (reference sequence). This CDR3 spans 14 amino acids. The DNA for the CDR3 is TGTGCCAGCAGCCAATACAGGGGGCAACAGCCCCAGCATTTT. Its translation: CASSQYRGQQPQHF.

This clonotype occurred many times. CDR3 region: CSARDFATPKNIQYF. CDR3 nucleotides: TGCAGTGCTAGAGATTTCGCGACACCCAAAAACATTCAGTACTTC. This chain connects TRBV20-1 to TRBJ2-4; D not resolved. V dropped 0 bases and J dropped 2 bases, with 11 bases sitting between them. Germline loops: CDR1 DFQATT, CDR2 SNEGSKA (reference sequence). CDR3 length: 15 residues.

This clonotype was picked up many times. This chain links TRBV5-1 with TRBJ2-1, with 9 positions matching TRBD1. The CDR3 spans 14 residues. With V trimmed by 7 bases and J by 3 bases, 5 bases remained unmatched. Germline CDR1 reads SGHRS; CDR2 reads YFSETQ. The CDR3 region is CASSGTGNYNEQFF. The CDR3 nucleotides read TGCGCCAGCTCCGGGACAGGGAACTACAATGAGCAGTTCTTC.

J is TRBJ2-1 and V is TRBV4-2; 8 bases map to TRBD1. Per the germline V gene, CDR1 is LGHNA and CDR2 is YNFKEQ. The CDR3 spans 15 residues. Trimming removed 1 base from V and 6 bases from J; junction bases left unmatched: 5. The CDR3 protein is CASSQVQGGGNEQFF. CDR3 bases: TGTGCCAGCAGCCAAGTACAGGGGGGAGGCAATGAGCAGTTCTTC.

This clonotype was detected many times. J is TRBJ2-7 and V is TRBV10-1, with TRBD1 matching 8 bases. The CDR3 has 13 residues. From germline, CDR1 is WNHNN and CDR2 SYGVQD (reference sequence). V lost 9 bases and J lost 4; bases outside the gene matches: 8. The CDR3 region has the DNA TGCGCCAGGGGGACAGGCTATGGTTACGAGCAGTACTTC. Translated: CARGTGYGYEQYF.

The chain carries TRBV6-1 and TRBJ1-5; 7 bases line up with TRBD1. The CDR3 has 15 amino acids. The J segment lost 1 base and the V segment lost 6 bases, leaving 6 bases of the junction unmatched. From germline, CDR1 is MNHNS and CDR2 SASEGT. The CDR3 sequence: CASRGSTGSNQPQHF. The CDR3 nucleotides are TGTGCCAGCAGGGGATCGACAGGGAGCAATCAGCCCCAGCATTTT.

This chain connects TRBV6-1 to TRBJ2-4; maybe TRBD1 (5 bases). Germline loops: CDR1 MNHNS, CDR2 SASEGT. The V end lost 5 bases, the J end lost 0 bases, and 17 bases lay between the germline ends. This CDR3 is built from 17 residues. The CDR3 region is CASSQGPPLVAKNIQYF. CDR3 in DNA: TGTGCCAGCAGTCAGGGCCCCCCACTTGTAGCCAAAAACATTCAGTACTTC.

V gene TRBV20-1 combines with J gene TRBJ2-3; 11 bases are shared with TRBD2. The CDR3 contains 12 residues. Germline V lookup: CDR1 DFQATT, CDR2 SNEGSKA (reference sequence). The V and J ends lost 0 bases and 15 bases, in that order; junction bases with no gene match: 5. In nucleotides, the CDR3 is TGCAGTGCTAGAGATCCGGGACTAGCGGAATATTTT. Protein: CSARDPGLAEYF.

The gene calls are TRBV5-1 and TRBJ2-7; tentatively, D is TRBD1 (6 bases). Between the trimmed V and J ends, which lost 4 bases and 7 bases, there was a span of 18 bases. CDR1 and CDR2 from the germline V gene are SGHRS and YFSETQ. CDR3 length equals 14 residues. The CDR3 DNA reads TGCGCCAGCAGCCCCGAGGGGGTGGTGGGTGAGCAGTACTTC. Encoded protein: CASSPEGVVGEQYF.

This clonotype occurred many times. The rearrangement uses TRBV28 and TRBJ2-7; D is uncertain. This CDR3 region has 12 residues. CDR1 and CDR2 from the germline V gene are MDHEN and SYDVKM. The V gene lost 3 bases and the J gene lost 2 bases, with 5 bases spanning the gap. As DNA, the CDR3 is TGTGCCAGCAGTTTCGGAGCCTACGAGCAGTACTTC. The encoded protein is CASSFGAYEQYF.

This chain links TRBV6-5 with TRBJ1-3; D gene uncertain. V was cut by 6 bases and J by 4 bases, with 4 bases left in between. Germline V gene sequence: CDR1 MNHEY, CDR2 SVGAGI. The CDR3 totals 11 residues. Here the CDR3 reads CASSGGNTIYF. DNA of the CDR3: TGTGCCAGCAGCGGGGGAAACACCATATATTTT.

This clonotype was detected a few times. The chain joins TRBV6-2 or TRBV6-3 to TRBJ2-2; no definite D call. The CDR3 covers 12 residues. CDR1 is MNHEY and CDR2 is SVGEGT in the germline V gene. V lost 4 bases, J lost 7 bases, and 7 bases lay in between. The CDR3, as DNA: TGTGCCAGCAGTTGGCGTGTCGGGGAGCTGTTTTTT. Protein sequence: CASSWRVGELFF.

V is TRBV20-1 and J is TRBJ1-2, with 9 bases identical to TRBD1. The CDR3 runs 15 residues. The germline V gene has CDR1 DFQATT and CDR2 SNEGSKA (reference sequence). The ends lost 3 bases at V and 5 bases at J; junction bases unmatched: 10. The CDR3 loop reads CSASPPGQGGYGYTF. CDR3 bases: TGCAGTGCTAGCCCCCCGGGACAGGGTGGATATGGCTACACCTTC.

This sequence joins TRBV28 and TRBJ1-2; possible D gene TRBD1, 5 bases. Germline V gene sequence: CDR1 MDHEN, CDR2 SYDVKM. V was pared by 3 bases and J by 6 bases, with 17 bases between. The length of the CDR3 is 15 residues. CDR3 protein: CASSFGLSGLDGYTF. The CDR3 bases are TGTGCCAGCAGTTTCGGCTTATCAGGGTTGGATGGCTACACCTTC.

This clonotype was counted only a few times. The V and J genes are TRBV4-1 and TRBJ2-5; D gene ambiguous. The CDR3 has 14 residues. Trimming stripped 0 bases from V and 4 bases from J, with 9 bases between. From germline, CDR1 is MGHRA and CDR2 YSYEKL. CDR3 residues: CASSQEPPGETQYF. In DNA, the CDR3 is TGCGCCAGCAGCCAAGAACCGCCGGGAGAGACCCAGTACTTC.